The clone carrying this T cell receptor beta chain has a handful of counts. No antigen is known for it. These data originate in a study of beta chain features in type 1 diabetes. The study, taken as a whole, reports: More deletions and fewer insertions at VDJ junctions were found in patients with type 1 diabetes.

Investigators reverse transcribed all isolated RNA, so they sequenced expressed TCRB transcripts. Millions of reads, on average, came from each naive, central memory and regulatory T cell sample. TCRdb's copy holds only in-frame clones and misses some; the assay was immunoSEQ multiplex PCR. The data show a few hundred thousand clones, about 14% seen once. CDR1 is DFQATT and CDR2 is SNEGSKA in the germline V gene (reference sequence). V shed 7 bases and J 4 bases; nucleotides not matched to a gene: 4. This CDR3 is 11 amino acids long. Via the markers CD45RO/CCR7/CD25/CD127/CD95/CD27, stem cell-like memory, regulatory, central memory and naive CD4+ cells were sorted. Populations obtained by sorting all exceeded 95% purity.

The clonotype originates from a woman between 18 and 29 years old in good health. Input material: naive CD4+ T cells from blood. J is TRBJ2-7 and V is TRBV20-1; 7 positions agree with TRBD2. The CDR3 region has the DNA TGCAGTGGCGGGAGAGGGTACGAGCAGTACTTC. Translation gives CSGGRGYEQYF.